This record covers a single TCR beta chain. Its specificity is not known. Time point defined: week 23, last vaccination. The study gave 300 ug of mutant IDH1 20-mer peptide per vaccine dose, with topical imiquimod. Patients carried new grade 3 or 4 IDH1-mutant astrocytomas lacking nuclear ATRX. This sample is part of a study of a mutant IDH1 vaccine in newly diagnosed glioma. Study background: Administration of eight vaccinations to patients took place in weeks 1, 3, 5, 7, 11, 15, 19, 23. The start of vaccination came 4-6 weeks after radiotherapy alone, or with temozolomide cycles.

TCRdb's table, derived via immunoSEQ multiplex PCR, lists solely in-frame clones and lacks some. The sample includes 20,000 to 25,000 clones, about four fifths of them seen just once. The input for sequencing was PBMCs, taken from a glioma patient whose treatment included an IDH1 peptide vaccine. This receptor was obtained from a man younger than 45 with glioma.

The CDR3 region is CASSFGGAPTGGGYTF. The CDR3 DNA is TGTGCCAGCAGCTTTGGGGGGGCGCCCACCGGTGGTGGCTACACCTTC. This chain uses TRBV5-4 with TRBJ1-2, with D perhaps TRBD1 (6 bases). Germline CDR1 and CDR2: SGHNT and YYREEE (reference sequence). The CDR3 has 16 residues. V was clipped by 2 bases and J by 7 bases, with 21 bases between them. The full variable domain, its missing parts supplied by reference TRBV5-4 and TRBJ1-2, is ETGVTQSPTHLIKTRGQQVTLRCSSQSGHNTVSWYQQALGQGPQFIFQYYREEENGRGNFPPRFSGLQFPNYSSELNVNALELDDSALYLCASSFGGAPTGGGYTFGSGTRLTVV.